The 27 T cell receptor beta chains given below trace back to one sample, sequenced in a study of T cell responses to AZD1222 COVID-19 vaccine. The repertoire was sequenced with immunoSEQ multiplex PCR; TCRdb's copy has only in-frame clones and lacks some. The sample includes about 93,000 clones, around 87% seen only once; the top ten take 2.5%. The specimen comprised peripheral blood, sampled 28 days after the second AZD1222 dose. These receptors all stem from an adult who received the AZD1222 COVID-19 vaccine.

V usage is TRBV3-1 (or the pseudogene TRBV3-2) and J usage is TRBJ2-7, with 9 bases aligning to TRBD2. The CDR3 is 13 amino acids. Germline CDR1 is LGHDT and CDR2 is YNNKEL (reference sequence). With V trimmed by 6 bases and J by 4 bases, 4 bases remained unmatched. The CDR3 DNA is TGTGCCAGCAGGGGACTAGCAGGGTACGAGCAGTACTTC. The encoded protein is CASRGLAGYEQYF.

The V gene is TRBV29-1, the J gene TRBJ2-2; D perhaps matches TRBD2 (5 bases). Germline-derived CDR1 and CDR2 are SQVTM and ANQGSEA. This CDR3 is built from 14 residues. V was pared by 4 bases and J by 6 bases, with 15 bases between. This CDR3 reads CSVGGAGEPGELFF. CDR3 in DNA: TGCAGCGTTGGTGGTGCGGGTGAGCCCGGGGAGCTGTTTTTT.

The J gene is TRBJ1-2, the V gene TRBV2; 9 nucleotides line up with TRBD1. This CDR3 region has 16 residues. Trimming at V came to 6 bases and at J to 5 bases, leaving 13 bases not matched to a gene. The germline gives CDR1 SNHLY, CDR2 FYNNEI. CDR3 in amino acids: CASRKTRQGGTYGYTF. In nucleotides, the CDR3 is TGTGCCAGCAGGAAAACCCGACAGGGGGGAACTTATGGCTACACCTTC.

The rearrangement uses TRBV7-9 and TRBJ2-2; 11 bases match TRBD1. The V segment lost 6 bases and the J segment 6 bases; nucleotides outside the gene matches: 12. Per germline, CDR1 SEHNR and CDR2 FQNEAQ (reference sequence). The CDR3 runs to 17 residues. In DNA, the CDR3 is TGTGCCAGCAGATCCACCGGGACAGGGGGATTTCCCGGGGAGCTGTTTTTT. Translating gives CASRSTGTGGFPGELFF. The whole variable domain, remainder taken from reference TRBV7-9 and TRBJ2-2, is DTGVSQNPRHKITKRGQNVTFRCDPISEHNRLYWYRQTLGQGPEFLTYFQNEAQLEKSRLLSDRFSAERPKGSFSTLEIQRTEQGDSAMYLCASRSTGTGGFPGELFFGEGSRLTVL.

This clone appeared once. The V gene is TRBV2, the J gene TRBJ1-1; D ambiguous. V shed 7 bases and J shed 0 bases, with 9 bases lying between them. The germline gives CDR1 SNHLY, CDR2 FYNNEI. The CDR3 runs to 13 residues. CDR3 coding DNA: TGTGCCAGCATTCTCGACGTGAACACTGAAGCTTTCTTT. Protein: CASILDVNTEAFF.

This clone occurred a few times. The CDR3 loop reads CATRSGEGQYF. CDR3 in DNA: TGTGCCACGAGGTCGGGGGAGGGGCAGTACTTC. The rearrangement uses TRBV6-5 and TRBJ2-7; 7 positions match TRBD2. The CDR3 has 11 amino acids. Germline V CDR1 and CDR2: MNHEY, SVGAGI. After removal of 10 bases from V and 9 bases from J, the junction contained 9 bases not matched to a gene.

The CDR3 nucleotides read TGTGCCAGCTCACCATCTGTTGATTCTAACTATGGCTACACCTTC. Protein product: CASSPSVDSNYGYTF. The gene calls are TRBV18 and TRBJ1-2; D not resolved. Germline CDR1 is KGHSH and CDR2 is LQKENI. The ends were cut back, 2 bases at V and 0 bases at J, with 10 bases in the middle. CDR3 length: 15 amino acids.

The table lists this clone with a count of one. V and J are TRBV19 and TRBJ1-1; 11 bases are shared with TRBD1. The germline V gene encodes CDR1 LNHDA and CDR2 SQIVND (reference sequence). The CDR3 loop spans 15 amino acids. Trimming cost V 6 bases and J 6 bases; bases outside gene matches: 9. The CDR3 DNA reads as TGTGCCAGTAGGGGACAGGGGGGACTACACGCTGAAGCTTTCTTT. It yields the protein CASRGQGGLHAEAFF.

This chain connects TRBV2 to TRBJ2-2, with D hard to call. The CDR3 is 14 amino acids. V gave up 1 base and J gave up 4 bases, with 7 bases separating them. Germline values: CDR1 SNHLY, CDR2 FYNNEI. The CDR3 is CASSEGAGTGELFF. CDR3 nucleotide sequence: TGTGCCAGCAGTGAAGGGGCTGGCACCGGGGAGCTGTTTTTT. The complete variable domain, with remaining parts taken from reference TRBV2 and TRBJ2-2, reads EPEVTQTPSHQVTQMGQEVILRCVPISNHLYFYWYRQILGQKVEFLVSFYNNEISEKSEIFDDQFSVERPDGSNFTLKIRSTKLEDSAMYFCASSEGAGTGELFFGEGSRLTVL.

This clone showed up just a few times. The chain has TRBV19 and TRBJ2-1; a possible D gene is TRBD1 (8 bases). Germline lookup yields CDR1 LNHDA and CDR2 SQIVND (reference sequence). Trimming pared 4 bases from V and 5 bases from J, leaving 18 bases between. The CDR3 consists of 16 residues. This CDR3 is CASSNAGDRTDNEQFF. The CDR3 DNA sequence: TGTGCCAGTAGTAACGCGGGGGACAGGACCGACAATGAGCAGTTCTTC.

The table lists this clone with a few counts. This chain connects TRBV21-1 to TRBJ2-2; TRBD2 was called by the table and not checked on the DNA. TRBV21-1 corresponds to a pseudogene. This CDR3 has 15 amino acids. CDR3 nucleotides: TGTGCCAGCAGCTATCTAGCGGGAGGCTCCGGGGAGCTGTTTTTT. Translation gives CASSYLAGGSGELFF.

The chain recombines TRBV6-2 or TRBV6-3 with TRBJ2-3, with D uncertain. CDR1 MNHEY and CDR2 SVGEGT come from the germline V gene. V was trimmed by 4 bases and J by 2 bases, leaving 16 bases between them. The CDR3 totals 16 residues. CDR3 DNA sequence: TGTGCCAGCAGTTTCCCTTTTGCTTATCACACAGATACGCAGTATTTT. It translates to CASSFPFAYHTDTQYF.

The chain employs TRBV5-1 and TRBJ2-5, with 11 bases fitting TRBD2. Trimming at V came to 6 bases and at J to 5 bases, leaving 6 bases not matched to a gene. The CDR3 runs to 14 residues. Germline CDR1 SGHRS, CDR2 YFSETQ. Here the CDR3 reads CASTIAGGAETQYF. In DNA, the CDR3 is TGCGCCAGCACCATAGCGGGGGGGGCGGAGACCCAGTACTTC.

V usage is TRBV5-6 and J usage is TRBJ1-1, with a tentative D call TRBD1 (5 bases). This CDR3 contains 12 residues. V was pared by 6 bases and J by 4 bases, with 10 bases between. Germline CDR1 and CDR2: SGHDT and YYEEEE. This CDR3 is CASIAGGTEAFF. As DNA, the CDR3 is TGTGCCAGCATCGCTGGGGGCACTGAAGCTTTCTTT. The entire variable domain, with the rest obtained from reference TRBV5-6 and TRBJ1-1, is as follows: DAGVTQSPTHLIKTRGQQVTLRCSPKSGHDTVSWYQQALGQGPQFIFQYYEEEERQRGNFPDRFSGHQFPNYSSELNVNALLLGDSALYLCASIAGGTEAFFGQGTRLTVV.

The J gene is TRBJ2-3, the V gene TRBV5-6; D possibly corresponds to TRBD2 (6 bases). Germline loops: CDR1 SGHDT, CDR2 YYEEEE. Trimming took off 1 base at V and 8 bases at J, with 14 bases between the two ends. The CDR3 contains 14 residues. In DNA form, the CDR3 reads TGTGCCAGCAGCTTGCTTCGGGACTCGGGTACGCAGTATTTT. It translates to CASSLLRDSGTQYF.

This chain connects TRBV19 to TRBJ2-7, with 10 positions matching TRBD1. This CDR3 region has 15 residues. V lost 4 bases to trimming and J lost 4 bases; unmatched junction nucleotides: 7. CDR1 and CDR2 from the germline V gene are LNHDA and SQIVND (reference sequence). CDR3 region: CASSTYPGQGYEQYF. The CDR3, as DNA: TGTGCCAGTAGTACCTATCCGGGACAGGGGTACGAGCAGTACTTC.

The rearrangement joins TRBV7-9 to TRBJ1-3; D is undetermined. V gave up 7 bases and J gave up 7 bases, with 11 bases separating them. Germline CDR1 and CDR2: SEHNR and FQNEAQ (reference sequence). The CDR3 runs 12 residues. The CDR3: CASTPDGNTIYF. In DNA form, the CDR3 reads TGTGCCAGCACGCCTGACGGGAACACCATATATTTT.

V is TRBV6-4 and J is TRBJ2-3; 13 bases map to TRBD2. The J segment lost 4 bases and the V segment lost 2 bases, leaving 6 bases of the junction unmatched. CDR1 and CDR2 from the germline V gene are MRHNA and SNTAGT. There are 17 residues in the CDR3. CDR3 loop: CASSDGTSGGAPDTQYF. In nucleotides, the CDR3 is TGTGCCAGCAGTGACGGAACTAGCGGGGGGGCCCCAGATACGCAGTATTTT.

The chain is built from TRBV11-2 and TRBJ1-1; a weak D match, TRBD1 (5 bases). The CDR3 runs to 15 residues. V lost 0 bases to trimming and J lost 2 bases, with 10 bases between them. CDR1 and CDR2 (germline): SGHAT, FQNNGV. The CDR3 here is CASSLDPGRNTEAFF. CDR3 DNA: TGTGCCAGCAGCTTAGATCCAGGGAGAAACACTGAAGCTTTCTTT. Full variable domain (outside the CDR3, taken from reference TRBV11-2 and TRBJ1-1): EAGVAQSPRYKIIEKRQSVAFWCNPISGHATLYWYQQILGQGPKLLIQFQNNGVVDDSQLPKDRFSAERLKGVDSTLKIQPAKLEDSAVYLCASSLDPGRNTEAFFGQGTRLTVV.

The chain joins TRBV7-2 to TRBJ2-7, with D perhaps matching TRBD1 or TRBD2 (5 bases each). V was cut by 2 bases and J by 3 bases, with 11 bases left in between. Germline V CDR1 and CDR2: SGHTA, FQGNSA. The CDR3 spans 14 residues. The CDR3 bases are TGTGCCAGCAGCTTACCGGGACCGAACTACGAGCAGTACTTC. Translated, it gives CASSLPGPNYEQYF.

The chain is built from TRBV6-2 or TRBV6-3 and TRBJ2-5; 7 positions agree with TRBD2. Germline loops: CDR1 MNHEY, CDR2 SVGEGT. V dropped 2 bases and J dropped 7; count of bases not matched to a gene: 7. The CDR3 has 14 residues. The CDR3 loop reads CASSYRTSFMTQYF. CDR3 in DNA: TGTGCCAGCAGTTACCGGACTAGTTTTATGACCCAGTACTTC.

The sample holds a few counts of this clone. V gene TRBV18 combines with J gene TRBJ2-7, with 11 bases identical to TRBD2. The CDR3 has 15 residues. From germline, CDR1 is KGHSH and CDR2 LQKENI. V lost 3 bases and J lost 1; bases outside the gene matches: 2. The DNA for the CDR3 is TGTGCCAGCTCACCCACTAGCGGGGGATCCTACGAGCAGTACTTC. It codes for CASSPTSGGSYEQYF.

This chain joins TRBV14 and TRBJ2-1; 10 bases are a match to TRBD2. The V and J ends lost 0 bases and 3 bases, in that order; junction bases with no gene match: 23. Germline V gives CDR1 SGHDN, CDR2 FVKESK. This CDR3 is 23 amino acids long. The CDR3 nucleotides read TGTGCCAGCAGCCAAGACCGACGCCCCAGGGGTCCAGGACTAGCGGCTTTCTACAATGAGCAGTTCTTC. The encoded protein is CASSQDRRPRGPGLAAFYNEQFF.

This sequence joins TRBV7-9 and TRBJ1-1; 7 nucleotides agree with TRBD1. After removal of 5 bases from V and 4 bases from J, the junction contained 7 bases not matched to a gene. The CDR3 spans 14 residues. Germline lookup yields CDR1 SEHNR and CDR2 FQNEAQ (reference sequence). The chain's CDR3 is CASSLTGSGTEAFF. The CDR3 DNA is TGTGCCAGCAGCCTGACAGGGAGCGGCACTGAAGCTTTCTTT.

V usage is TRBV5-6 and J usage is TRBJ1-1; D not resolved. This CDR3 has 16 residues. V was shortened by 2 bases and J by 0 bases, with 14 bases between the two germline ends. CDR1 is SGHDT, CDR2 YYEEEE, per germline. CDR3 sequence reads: CASSLGKPGMNTEAFF. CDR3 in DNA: TGTGCCAGCAGCTTAGGTAAACCGGGAATGAACACTGAAGCTTTCTTT.

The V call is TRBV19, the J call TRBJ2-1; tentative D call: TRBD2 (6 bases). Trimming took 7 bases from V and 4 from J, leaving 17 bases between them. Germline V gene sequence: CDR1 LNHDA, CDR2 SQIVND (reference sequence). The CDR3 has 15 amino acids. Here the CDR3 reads CASKEGGVGYNEQFF. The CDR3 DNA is TGTGCCAGTAAGGAAGGCGGGGTAGGGTACAATGAGCAGTTCTTC.

The CDR3 here is CAWARVFGQPQHF. In DNA, the CDR3 is TGTGCCTGGGCAAGAGTCTTCGGTCAGCCCCAGCATTTT. The rearrangement joins TRBV30 to TRBJ1-5; D gene unclear. CDR1 and CDR2 from the germline V gene are GTSNPN and SVGIG (reference sequence). Between the trimmed V and J ends, which lost 5 bases and 6 bases, there was a span of 14 bases. There are 13 residues in the CDR3.